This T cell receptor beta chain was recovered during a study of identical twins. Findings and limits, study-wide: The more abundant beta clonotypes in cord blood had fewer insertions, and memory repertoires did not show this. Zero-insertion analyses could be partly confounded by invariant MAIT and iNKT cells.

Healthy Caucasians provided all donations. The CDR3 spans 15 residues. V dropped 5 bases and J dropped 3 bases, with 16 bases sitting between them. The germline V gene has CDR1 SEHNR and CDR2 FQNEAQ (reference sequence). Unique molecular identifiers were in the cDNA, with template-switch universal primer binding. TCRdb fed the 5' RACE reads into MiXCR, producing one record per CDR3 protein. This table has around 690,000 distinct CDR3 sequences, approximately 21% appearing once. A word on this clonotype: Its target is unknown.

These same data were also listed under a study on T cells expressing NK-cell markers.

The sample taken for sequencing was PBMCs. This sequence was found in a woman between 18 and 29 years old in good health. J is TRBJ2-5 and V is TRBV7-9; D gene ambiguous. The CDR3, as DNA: TGTGCCAGCAGCCCCGATATTCTTGGTAAAGAGACCCAGTACTTC. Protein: CASSPDILGKETQYF.